A selection of T cell receptor beta chains follows, all from one sample in a study of T cells in Graves' hyperthyroidism and ophthalmopathy. TCRdb re-called the multiplex PCR reads with MiXCR, one entry per CDR3 protein. The table includes roughly 700,000 distinct CDR3 sequences, around 15% detected once. The specimen sequenced was blood. Receptors originate from a young woman with Graves' hyperthyroidism. Each CDR3 is given with its conserved first and last residue. D genes are given only for firm matches. Expanded clones are given a class, and other clones once, few, many or no size at all.

d_call: TRBD1; clone_size: NA; j_call: TRBJ2-7; v_call: TRBV4-1; cdr3_nt: TGCGCCAGCAGCCGCTACTCCGGGACAGAGAGCTCCTACGAGCAGTACTTC; cdr3_aa: CASSRYSGTESSYEQYF
d_call: NA; clone_size: many; j_call: TRBJ2-5; v_call: TRBV12-3/TRBV12-4; cdr3_nt: TGTGCCAGCAGTTTGCGCAGTATCCAAGAGACCCAGTACTTC; cdr3_aa: CASSLRSIQETQYF
d_call: TRBD2; clone_size: NA; j_call: TRBJ2-1; v_call: TRBV13; cdr3_nt: TGTGCCAGCAGCCCGGGGACTAGCGGGATGGGTGAGCAGTTCTTC; cdr3_aa: CASSPGTSGMGEQFF
d_call: NA; clone_size: NA; j_call: TRBJ1-1; v_call: TRBV28; cdr3_nt: TGTGCCAGCAGTTTAACCGGGTTGGCAGCTTTCTTT; cdr3_aa: CASSLTGLAAFF
d_call: NA; clone_size: NA; j_call: TRBJ1-1; v_call: TRBV12-3/TRBV12-4; cdr3_nt: TGTGCCAGCAGGGCGACCGGGACCATGAACACTGAAGCTTTCTTT; cdr3_aa: CASRATGTMNTEAFF
d_call: TRBD2; clone_size: many; j_call: TRBJ2-3; v_call: TRBV7-2; cdr3_nt: TGTGCCAGCAGCCGGGACTATGCCTCGGATACGCAGTATTTT; cdr3_aa: CASSRDYASDTQYF
d_call: NA; clone_size: few; j_call: TRBJ1-5; v_call: TRBV6-2/TRBV6-3; cdr3_nt: TGTGCCAGCAGGTCCTTTTCCAATCAGCCCCAGCATTTT; cdr3_aa: CASRSFSNQPQHF
d_call: NA; clone_size: many; j_call: TRBJ2-1; v_call: TRBV20-1; cdr3_nt: TGCAGTGCTAGAACGGGACAATACAATGAGCAGTTCTTC; cdr3_aa: CSARTGQYNEQFF
d_call: NA; clone_size: few; j_call: TRBJ2-1; v_call: TRBV4-1; cdr3_nt: TGCGCCAGCAGCCATTCTAGCGCTAAGAGCTCCTACAATGAGCAGTTCTTC; cdr3_aa: CASSHSSAKSSYNEQFF
d_call: NA; clone_size: many; j_call: TRBJ1-5; v_call: TRBV9; cdr3_nt: TGTGCCAGCAGCGCAGGGGACCAGCCCCAGCATTTT; cdr3_aa: CASSAGDQPQHF
d_call: NA; clone_size: many; j_call: TRBJ2-7; v_call: TRBV11-2; cdr3_nt: TGTGCCAGCAGCTTAGTACCGCCCCTTGAGGACTACGAGCAGTACTTC; cdr3_aa: CASSLVPPLEDYEQYF
d_call: NA; clone_size: many; j_call: TRBJ1-4; v_call: TRBV18; cdr3_nt: TGTGCCAGCTCACCCCCAGGGGTGGGTAATGAAAAACTGTTTTTT; cdr3_aa: CASSPPGVGNEKLFF
d_call: NA; clone_size: many; j_call: TRBJ2-7; v_call: TRBV3-1; cdr3_nt: TGTGCCAGCAGCCAAGAGGAGGGGGTCCTCTACGAGCAGTACTTC; cdr3_aa: CASSQEEGVLYEQYF
d_call: NA; clone_size: many; j_call: TRBJ2-7; v_call: TRBV11-2; cdr3_nt: TGTGCCAGCAGCTTAGAAGATTTCTTTCAGCAGTACTTC; cdr3_aa: CASSLEDFFQQYF
d_call: TRBD1; clone_size: few; j_call: TRBJ2-5; v_call: TRBV10-3; cdr3_nt: TGTGCCACCCGGACAGGTCAAGAGACCCAGTACTTC; cdr3_aa: CATRTGQETQYF
d_call: TRBD1; clone_size: NA; j_call: TRBJ2-7; v_call: TRBV20-1; cdr3_nt: TGCAGTGCTAGAGAGCCTAAGGGACAGGCAGCAGAGCAGTACTTC; cdr3_aa: CSAREPKGQAAEQYF
d_call: NA; clone_size: many; j_call: TRBJ2-1; v_call: TRBV18; cdr3_nt: TGTGCCAGCTCACCCAATCTTGGGGTCGGGGATTGGTTCTTC; cdr3_aa: CASSPNLGVGDWFF
d_call: NA; clone_size: NA; j_call: TRBJ1-1; v_call: TRBV4-3; cdr3_nt: TGCGCCAGCAGCCAAGATATATATCCCTCCCCCGAAGGCACTGAAGCTTTCTTT; cdr3_aa: CASSQDIYPSPEGTEAFF
d_call: TRBD2; clone_size: many; j_call: TRBJ2-1; v_call: TRBV7-9; cdr3_nt: TGTGCCAGCAGCGTTATTAGCGGGAGAGGCGGTGAGCAGTTCTTC; cdr3_aa: CASSVISGRGGEQFF
d_call: TRBD2; clone_size: few; j_call: TRBJ2-3; v_call: TRBV3-1; cdr3_nt: TGTGCCAACAGACCGCGGATCTTAGCGGGTAATGCCACAGATACGCAGTATTTT; cdr3_aa: CANRPRILAGNATDTQYF
d_call: NA; clone_size: NA; j_call: TRBJ2-5; v_call: TRBV7-7; cdr3_nt: TGTGCCAGCAGCTTAGCTGGTTCAGAGACCCAGTACTTC; cdr3_aa: CASSLAGSETQYF
d_call: TRBD1; clone_size: many; j_call: TRBJ2-7; v_call: TRBV7-2; cdr3_nt: TGTGCCAGCAGCTTTCGGGACAGCTATCACGAGCAGTACTTC; cdr3_aa: CASSFRDSYHEQYF
d_call: NA; clone_size: NA; j_call: TRBJ2-2; v_call: TRBV2; cdr3_nt: TGTGCCAGCAGTGAATCAGGCTACCGTAACACCGGGGAGCTGTTTTTT; cdr3_aa: CASSESGYRNTGELFF
d_call: TRBD1; clone_size: NA; j_call: TRBJ1-2; v_call: TRBV29-1; cdr3_nt: TGCAGCGTCCCGGGACAGGACGTTTATGGCTACACCTTC; cdr3_aa: CSVPGQDVYGYTF
d_call: NA; clone_size: NA; j_call: TRBJ1-1; v_call: TRBV28; cdr3_nt: TGTGCCAGCAGTTTTGTCGCGAAGGGTAGCACTGAAGCTTTCTTT; cdr3_aa: CASSFVAKGSTEAFF
d_call: NA; clone_size: NA; j_call: TRBJ2-2; v_call: TRBV27; cdr3_nt: TGTGCCAGCAGCCCCGAATGGGGCGGCACCGGGGAGCTGTTTTTT; cdr3_aa: CASSPEWGGTGELFF
d_call: NA; clone_size: many; j_call: TRBJ1-1; v_call: TRBV30; cdr3_nt: TGTGCCTGGAGGCTAGACACGAACACTGAAGCTTTCTTT; cdr3_aa: CAWRLDTNTEAFF
d_call: NA; clone_size: NA; j_call: TRBJ1-5; v_call: TRBV4-1; cdr3_nt: TGCGCCAGCAGCCAAGAGGGGACCGTCGGGGGTAGCAATCAGCCCCAGCATTTT; cdr3_aa: CASSQEGTVGGSNQPQHF
d_call: TRBD2; clone_size: many; j_call: TRBJ2-7; v_call: TRBV3-1; cdr3_nt: TGTGCCAGCAGCCACGGTAGCGGGAGCGTTCAGCAGTACTTC; cdr3_aa: CASSHGSGSVQQYF
d_call: TRBD2; clone_size: NA; j_call: TRBJ2-7; v_call: TRBV9; cdr3_nt: TGTGCCAGCAGCTTTAATCCGGGACTAGCGGCATACGAGCAGTACTTC; cdr3_aa: CASSFNPGLAAYEQYF
d_call: NA; clone_size: few; j_call: TRBJ2-7; v_call: TRBV11-3; cdr3_nt: TGTGCCAGCAGCCCGATGGCCAGCCTTATCTCCTACGAGCAGTACTTC; cdr3_aa: CASSPMASLISYEQYF
d_call: NA; clone_size: few; j_call: TRBJ2-1; v_call: TRBV11-2; cdr3_nt: TGTGCCAGCAGCTTAGGTTGGACTACGAACGATGAGCAGTTCTTC; cdr3_aa: CASSLGWTTNDEQFF
d_call: NA; clone_size: NA; j_call: TRBJ2-6; v_call: TRBV15; cdr3_nt: TGTGCCACCAGCACCGGTACTGGGGCCAACGTCCTGACTTTC; cdr3_aa: CATSTGTGANVLTF
d_call: NA; clone_size: few; j_call: TRBJ2-1; v_call: TRBV28; cdr3_nt: TGTGCCAGCAGTGCAGACTACAATGAGCAGTTCTTC; cdr3_aa: CASSADYNEQFF
d_call: NA; clone_size: many; j_call: TRBJ2-7; v_call: TRBV28; cdr3_nt: TGTGCCAGCAGACCCCCCGGACCCTATTACGAGCAGTACTTC; cdr3_aa: CASRPPGPYYEQYF
d_call: TRBD2; clone_size: many; j_call: TRBJ2-7; v_call: TRBV3-1; cdr3_nt: TGTGCCAGCAGCCAGCCCTGGGGCGCAGCGGGGGGCCTTGAGCAGTACTTC; cdr3_aa: CASSQPWGAAGGLEQYF
d_call: TRBD1; clone_size: NA; j_call: TRBJ2-3; v_call: TRBV6-1; cdr3_nt: TGTGCCAGCAAACGGACAGGGGGAGGCACAGATACGCAGTATTTT; cdr3_aa: CASKRTGGGTDTQYF
d_call: NA; clone_size: many; j_call: TRBJ2-7; v_call: TRBV20-1; cdr3_nt: TGCAGTGCGCAAGTGGGGGACTCCTACGAGCAGTACTTC; cdr3_aa: CSAQVGDSYEQYF
d_call: NA; clone_size: many; j_call: TRBJ1-5; v_call: TRBV6-5; cdr3_nt: TGTGCCAGCAGTTACTCCCACGGGAGCAATCAGCCCCAGCATTTT; cdr3_aa: CASSYSHGSNQPQHF
d_call: TRBD1; clone_size: few; j_call: TRBJ1-1; v_call: TRBV10-3; cdr3_nt: TGTGCCATCAGTCCCCGGGACAGCACTGAAGCTTTCTTT; cdr3_aa: CAISPRDSTEAFF
d_call: NA; clone_size: NA; j_call: TRBJ1-5; v_call: TRBV7-9; cdr3_nt: TGTGCCAGCAGCTTAAGCCTCCAGCCCCAGCATTTT; cdr3_aa: CASSLSLQPQHF
d_call: NA; clone_size: NA; j_call: TRBJ2-1; v_call: TRBV6-2/TRBV6-3; cdr3_nt: TGTGCCAGCAGTTACTCCCTAGGGATCAATGAGCAGTTCTTC; cdr3_aa: CASSYSLGINEQFF
d_call: TRBD2; clone_size: many; j_call: TRBJ2-1; v_call: TRBV3-1; cdr3_nt: TGTGCCAGCAGTGGGGGGGTTGAGCAGTTCTTC; cdr3_aa: CASSGGVEQFF
d_call: NA; clone_size: many; j_call: TRBJ1-1; v_call: TRBV20-1; cdr3_nt: TGCAGTGTCCGGTCGGGGTTGGCGACTGAAGCTTTCTTT; cdr3_aa: CSVRSGLATEAFF
d_call: NA; clone_size: NA; j_call: TRBJ2-5; v_call: TRBV5-6; cdr3_nt: TGTGCCAGCAGCTTGGGTGCGAGCGGAGGGGAGACCCAGTACTTC; cdr3_aa: CASSLGASGGETQYF
d_call: TRBD2; clone_size: NA; j_call: TRBJ2-3; v_call: TRBV7-9; cdr3_nt: TGTGCCAGCAGCTTAGCGCACCTAGCGGATAGCACAGATACGCAGTATTTT; cdr3_aa: CASSLAHLADSTDTQYF
d_call: TRBD2; clone_size: few; j_call: TRBJ2-7; v_call: TRBV4-3; cdr3_nt: TGCGCCAGCAGCCTTCATAGGACTAGCGGGGCCTACGAGCAGTACTTC; cdr3_aa: CASSLHRTSGAYEQYF
d_call: NA; clone_size: many; j_call: TRBJ2-1; v_call: TRBV2; cdr3_nt: TGTGCCGGCAGTCGCCGGGGGATCAATGAGCAGTTCTTC; cdr3_aa: CAGSRRGINEQFF
d_call: NA; clone_size: many; j_call: TRBJ2-7; v_call: TRBV28; cdr3_nt: TGTGCCAGCAGCAAAGCCGGGGCTCCCTCCTACGAGCAGTACTTC; cdr3_aa: CASSKAGAPSYEQYF
d_call: TRBD1; clone_size: once; j_call: TRBJ1-6; v_call: TRBV10-3; cdr3_nt: TGTGCCATCAGTGGGACAGGGGGCTCACCCCTCCACTTT; cdr3_aa: CAISGTGGSPLHF
d_call: NA; clone_size: many; j_call: TRBJ2-2; v_call: TRBV28; cdr3_nt: TGTGCCAGCAGTTTATGGGGCCAACTATGGGGCGCGTATACCGGGGAGCTGTTTTTT; cdr3_aa: CASSLWGQLWGAYTGELFF
d_call: NA; clone_size: few; j_call: TRBJ2-3; v_call: TRBV24-1; cdr3_nt: TGTGCCACCAGTGATTTACCGCCGGGACCCACTAGCACAGATACGCAGTATTTT; cdr3_aa: CATSDLPPGPTSTDTQYF
d_call: NA; clone_size: many; j_call: TRBJ2-7; v_call: TRBV28; cdr3_nt: TGTGCCAGCAGCCTGACCAGGGTCTACGAGCAGTACTTC; cdr3_aa: CASSLTRVYEQYF
d_call: NA; clone_size: NA; j_call: TRBJ2-7; v_call: TRBV12-5; cdr3_nt: TGTGCTAGTGGTTTGTCCGATAATCACGAGCAGTACTTC; cdr3_aa: CASGLSDNHEQYF
d_call: TRBD1; clone_size: NA; j_call: TRBJ1-1; v_call: TRBV9; cdr3_nt: TGTGCCAGCAGCGTAGTGGCAGGGGGGAACACTGAAGCTTTCTTT; cdr3_aa: CASSVVAGGNTEAFF